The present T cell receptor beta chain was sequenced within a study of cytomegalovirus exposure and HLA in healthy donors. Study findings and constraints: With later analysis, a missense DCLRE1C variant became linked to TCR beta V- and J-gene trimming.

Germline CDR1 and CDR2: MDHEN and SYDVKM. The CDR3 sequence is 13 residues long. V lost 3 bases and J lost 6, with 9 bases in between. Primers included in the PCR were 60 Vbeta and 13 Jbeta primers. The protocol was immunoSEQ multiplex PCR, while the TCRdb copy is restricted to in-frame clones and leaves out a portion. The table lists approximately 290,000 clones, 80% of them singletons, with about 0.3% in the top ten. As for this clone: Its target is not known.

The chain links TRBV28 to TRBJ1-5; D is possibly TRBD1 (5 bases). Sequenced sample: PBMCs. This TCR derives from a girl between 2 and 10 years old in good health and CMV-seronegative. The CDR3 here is CASSLSGPQPQHF. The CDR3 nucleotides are TGTGCCAGCAGTTTGTCAGGGCCTCAGCCCCAGCATTTT.